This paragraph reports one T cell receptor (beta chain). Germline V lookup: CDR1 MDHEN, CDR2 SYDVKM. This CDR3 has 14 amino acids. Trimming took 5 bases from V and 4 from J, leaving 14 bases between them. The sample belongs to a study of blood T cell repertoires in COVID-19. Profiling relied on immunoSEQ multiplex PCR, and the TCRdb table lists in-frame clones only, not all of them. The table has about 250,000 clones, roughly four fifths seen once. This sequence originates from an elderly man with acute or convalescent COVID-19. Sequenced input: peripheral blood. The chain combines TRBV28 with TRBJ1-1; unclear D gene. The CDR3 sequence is CASSINRKGTEAFF. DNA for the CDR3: TGTGCCAGCAGTATTAACAGAAAAGGCACTGAAGCTTTCTTT.